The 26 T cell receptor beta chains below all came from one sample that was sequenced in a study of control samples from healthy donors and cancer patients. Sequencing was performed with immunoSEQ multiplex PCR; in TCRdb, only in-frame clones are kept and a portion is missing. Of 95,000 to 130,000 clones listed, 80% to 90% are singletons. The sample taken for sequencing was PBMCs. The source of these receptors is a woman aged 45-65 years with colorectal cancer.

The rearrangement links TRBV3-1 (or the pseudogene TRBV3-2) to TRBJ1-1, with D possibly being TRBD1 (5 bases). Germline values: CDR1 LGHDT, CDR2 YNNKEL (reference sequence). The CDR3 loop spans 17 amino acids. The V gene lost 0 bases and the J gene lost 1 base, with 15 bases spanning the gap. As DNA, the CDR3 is TGTGCCAGCAGCCAAGATCTTGGCCCAGGGAAGAACACTGAAGCTTTCTTT. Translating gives CASSQDLGPGKNTEAFF.

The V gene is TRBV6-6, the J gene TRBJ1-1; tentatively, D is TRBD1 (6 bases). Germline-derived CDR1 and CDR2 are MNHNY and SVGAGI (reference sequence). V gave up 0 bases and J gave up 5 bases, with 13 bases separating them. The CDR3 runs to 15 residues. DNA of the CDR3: TGTGCCAGCAGTTACTCGGGGGAAGGGGGGACTGAAGCTTTCTTT. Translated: CASSYSGEGGTEAFF.

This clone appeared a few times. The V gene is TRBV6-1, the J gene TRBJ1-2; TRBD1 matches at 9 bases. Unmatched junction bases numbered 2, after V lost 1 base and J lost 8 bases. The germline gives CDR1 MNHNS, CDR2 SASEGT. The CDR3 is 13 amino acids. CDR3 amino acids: CASSEETGGGYTF. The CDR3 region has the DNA TGTGCCAGCAGTGAAGAGACAGGGGGAGGCTACACCTTC.

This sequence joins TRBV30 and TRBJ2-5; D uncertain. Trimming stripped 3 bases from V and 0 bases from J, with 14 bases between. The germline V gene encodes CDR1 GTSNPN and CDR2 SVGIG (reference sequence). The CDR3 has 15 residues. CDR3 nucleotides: TGTGCCTGGAGGGTTGGATCAGGCAACCAAGAGACCCAGTACTTC. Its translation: CAWRVGSGNQETQYF.

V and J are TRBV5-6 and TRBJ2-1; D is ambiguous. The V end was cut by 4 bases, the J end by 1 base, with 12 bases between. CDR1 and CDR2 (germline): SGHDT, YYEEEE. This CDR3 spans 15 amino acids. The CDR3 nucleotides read TGTGCCAGCAGCGCCAACGGGTGGTCCTACAATGAGCAGTTCTTC. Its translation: CASSANGWSYNEQFF.

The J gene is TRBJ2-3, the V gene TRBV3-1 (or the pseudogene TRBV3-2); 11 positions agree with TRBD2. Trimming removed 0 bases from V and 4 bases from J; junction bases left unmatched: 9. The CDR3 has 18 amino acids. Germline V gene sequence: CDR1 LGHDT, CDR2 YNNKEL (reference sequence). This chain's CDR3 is CASSQEGRASGRPDTQYF. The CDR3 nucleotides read TGTGCCAGCAGCCAAGAAGGACGGGCTAGCGGGAGGCCAGATACGCAGTATTTT.

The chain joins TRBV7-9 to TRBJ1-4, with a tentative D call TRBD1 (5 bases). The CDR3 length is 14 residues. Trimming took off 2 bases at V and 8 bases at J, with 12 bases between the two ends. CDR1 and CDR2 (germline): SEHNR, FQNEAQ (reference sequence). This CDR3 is CASSLSMGEEKLFF. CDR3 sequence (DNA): TGTGCCAGCAGCTTATCAATGGGGGAGGAAAAACTGTTTTTT.

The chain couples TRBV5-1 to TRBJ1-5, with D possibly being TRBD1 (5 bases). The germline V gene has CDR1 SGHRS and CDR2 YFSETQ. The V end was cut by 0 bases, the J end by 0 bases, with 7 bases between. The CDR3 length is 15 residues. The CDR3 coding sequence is TGCGCCAGCAGCTTGGGACAGCATAGCAATCAGCCCCAGCATTTT. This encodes CASSLGQHSNQPQHF.

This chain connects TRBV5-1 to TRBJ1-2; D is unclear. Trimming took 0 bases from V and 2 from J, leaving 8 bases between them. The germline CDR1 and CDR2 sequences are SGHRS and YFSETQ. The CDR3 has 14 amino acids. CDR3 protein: CASSLELKNYGYTF. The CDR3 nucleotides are TGCGCCAGCAGCTTGGAGCTCAAGAACTATGGCTACACCTTC.

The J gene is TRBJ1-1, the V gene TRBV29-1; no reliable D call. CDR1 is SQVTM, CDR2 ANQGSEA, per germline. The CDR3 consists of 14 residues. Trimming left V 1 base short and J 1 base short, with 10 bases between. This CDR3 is CSVEVMRTNTEAFF. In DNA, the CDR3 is TGCAGCGTTGAAGTTATGCGGACGAACACTGAAGCTTTCTTT.

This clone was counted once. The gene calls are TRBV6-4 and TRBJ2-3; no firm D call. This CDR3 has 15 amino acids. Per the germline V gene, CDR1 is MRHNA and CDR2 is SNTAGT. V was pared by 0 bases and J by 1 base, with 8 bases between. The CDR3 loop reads CASSDSTAGTDTQYF. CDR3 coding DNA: TGTGCCAGCAGTGACTCGACCGCAGGCACAGATACGCAGTATTTT.

The CDR3 is CASSFLINYGYTF. Here the CDR3 DNA reads TGTGCCAGCAGTTTTTTGATAAACTATGGCTACACCTTC. V and J are TRBV12-3 or TRBV12-4 and TRBJ1-2; D is undetermined. Between the trimmed V and J ends, which lost 3 bases and 2 bases, there was a span of 7 bases. This CDR3 contains 13 residues.

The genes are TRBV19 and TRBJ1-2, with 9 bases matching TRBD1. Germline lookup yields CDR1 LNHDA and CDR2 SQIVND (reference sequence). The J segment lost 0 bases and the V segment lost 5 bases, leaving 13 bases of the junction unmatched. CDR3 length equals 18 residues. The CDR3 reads CASSPRSGQGLTNYGYTF. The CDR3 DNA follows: TGTGCCAGTAGTCCCAGATCCGGACAGGGGCTCACTAACTATGGCTACACCTTC.

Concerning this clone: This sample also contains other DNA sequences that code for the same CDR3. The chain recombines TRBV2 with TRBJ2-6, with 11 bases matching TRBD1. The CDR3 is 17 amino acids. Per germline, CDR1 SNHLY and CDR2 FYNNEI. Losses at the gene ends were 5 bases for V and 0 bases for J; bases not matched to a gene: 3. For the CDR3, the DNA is TGTGCCAGCAGTCCCGGGACAGGGGGCTCTGGGGCCAACGTCCTGACTTTC. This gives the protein CASSPGTGGSGANVLTF.

The CDR3 is CASSLVREAGANVLTF. CDR3 sequence (DNA): TGCGCCAGCAGCTTGGTCAGGGAGGCAGGGGCCAACGTCCTGACTTTC. The chain joins TRBV5-1 to TRBJ2-6; D might be TRBD2 (6 bases). The CDR3 covers 16 residues. V was cut by 0 bases and J by 4 bases, with 11 bases left in between. Germline V CDR1 and CDR2: SGHRS, YFSETQ.

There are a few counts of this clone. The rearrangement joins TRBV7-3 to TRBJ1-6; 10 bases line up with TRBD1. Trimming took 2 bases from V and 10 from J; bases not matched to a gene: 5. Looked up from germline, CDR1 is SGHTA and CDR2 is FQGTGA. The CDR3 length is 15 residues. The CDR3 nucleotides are TGTGCCAGCAGCTTAGCGGGACAGGGGAGGTCACCCCTCCACTTT. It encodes CASSLAGQGRSPLHF.

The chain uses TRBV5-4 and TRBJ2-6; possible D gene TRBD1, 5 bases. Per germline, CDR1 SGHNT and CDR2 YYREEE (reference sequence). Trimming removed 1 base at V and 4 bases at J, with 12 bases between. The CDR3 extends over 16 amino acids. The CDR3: CASSLPGMVGANVLTF. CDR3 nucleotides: TGTGCCAGCAGCTTGCCAGGGATGGTAGGGGCCAACGTCCTGACTTTC.

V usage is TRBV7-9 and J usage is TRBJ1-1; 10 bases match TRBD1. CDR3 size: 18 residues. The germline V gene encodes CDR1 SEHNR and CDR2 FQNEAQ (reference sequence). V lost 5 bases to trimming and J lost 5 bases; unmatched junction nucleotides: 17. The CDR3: CASSPAAGTGARWTEAFF. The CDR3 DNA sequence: TGTGCCAGCAGCCCCGCGGCCGGGACAGGGGCTAGGTGGACTGAAGCTTTCTTT.

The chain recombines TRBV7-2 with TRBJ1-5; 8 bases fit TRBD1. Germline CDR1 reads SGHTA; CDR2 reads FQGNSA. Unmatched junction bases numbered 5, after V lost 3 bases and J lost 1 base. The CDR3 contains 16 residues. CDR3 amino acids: CASSFQGALSNQPQHF. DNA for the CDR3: TGTGCCAGCAGCTTCCAGGGGGCATTGAGCAATCAGCCCCAGCATTTT.

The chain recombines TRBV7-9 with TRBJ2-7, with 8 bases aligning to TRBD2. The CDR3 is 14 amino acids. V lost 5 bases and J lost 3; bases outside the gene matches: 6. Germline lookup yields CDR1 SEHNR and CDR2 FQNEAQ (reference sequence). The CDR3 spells CASSRSGDNYEQYF. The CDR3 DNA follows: TGTGCCAGCAGCCGTAGCGGGGATAACTACGAGCAGTACTTC.

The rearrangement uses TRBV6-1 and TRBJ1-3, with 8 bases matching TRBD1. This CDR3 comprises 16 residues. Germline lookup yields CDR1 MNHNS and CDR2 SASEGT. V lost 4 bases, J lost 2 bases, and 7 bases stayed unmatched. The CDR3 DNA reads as TGTGCCAGCAGTGGCCGGACAGGGCAAACTGGAAACACCATATATTTT. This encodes CASSGRTGQTGNTIYF.

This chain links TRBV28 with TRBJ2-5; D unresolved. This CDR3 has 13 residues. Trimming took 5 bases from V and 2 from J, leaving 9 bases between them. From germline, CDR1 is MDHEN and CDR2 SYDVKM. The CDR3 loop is CASSPHIQETQYF. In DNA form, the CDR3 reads TGTGCCAGCAGTCCGCATATACAAGAGACCCAGTACTTC.

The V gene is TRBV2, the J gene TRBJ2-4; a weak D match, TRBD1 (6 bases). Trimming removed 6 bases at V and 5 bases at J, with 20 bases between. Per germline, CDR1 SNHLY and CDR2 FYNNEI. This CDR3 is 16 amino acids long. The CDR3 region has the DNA TGTGCCAGCAGCCAAACAGGGATAGGGACCCAAAACATTCAGTACTTC. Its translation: CASSQTGIGTQNIQYF.

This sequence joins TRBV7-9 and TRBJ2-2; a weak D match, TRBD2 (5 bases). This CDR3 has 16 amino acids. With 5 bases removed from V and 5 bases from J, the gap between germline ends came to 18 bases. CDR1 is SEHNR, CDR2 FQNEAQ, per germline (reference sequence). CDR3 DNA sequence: TGTGCCAGCAGCCCCCAATATGGACTGACTACCGGGGAGCTGTTTTTT. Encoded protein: CASSPQYGLTTGELFF.

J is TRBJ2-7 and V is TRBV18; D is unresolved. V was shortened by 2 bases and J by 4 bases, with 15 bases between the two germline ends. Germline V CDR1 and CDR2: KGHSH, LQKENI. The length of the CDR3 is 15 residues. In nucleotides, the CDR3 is TGTGCCAGCTCACCAGGACCCGCGGACCGGTACGAGCAGTACTTC. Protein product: CASSPGPADRYEQYF.

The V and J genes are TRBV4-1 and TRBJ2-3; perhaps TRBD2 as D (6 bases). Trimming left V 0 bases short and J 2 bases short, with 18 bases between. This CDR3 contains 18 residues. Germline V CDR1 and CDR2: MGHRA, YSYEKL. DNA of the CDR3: TGCGCCAGCAGCCAAGAGGGGGGACCGGGGATTCTCACAGATACGCAGTATTTT. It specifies CASSQEGGPGILTDTQYF.